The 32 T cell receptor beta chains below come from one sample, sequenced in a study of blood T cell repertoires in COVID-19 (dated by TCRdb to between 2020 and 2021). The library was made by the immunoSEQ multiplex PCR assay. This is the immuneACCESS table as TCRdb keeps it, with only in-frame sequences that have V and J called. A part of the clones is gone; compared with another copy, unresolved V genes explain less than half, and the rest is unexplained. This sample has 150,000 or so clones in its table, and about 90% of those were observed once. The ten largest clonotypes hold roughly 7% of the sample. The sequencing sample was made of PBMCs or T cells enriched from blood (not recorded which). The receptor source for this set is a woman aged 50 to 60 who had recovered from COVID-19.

Here the CDR3 DNA reads TGTGCCAGCAGTTATGTACTGCTCTACGAGCAGTACTTC. It encodes CASSYVLLYEQYF. This sequence joins TRBV6-9 and TRBJ2-7; D gene unclear. Trimming cost V 2 bases and J 3 bases, with 8 bases left between them. The CDR3 runs to 13 residues. Germline lookup yields CDR1 MNHGY and CDR2 SVAAGI.

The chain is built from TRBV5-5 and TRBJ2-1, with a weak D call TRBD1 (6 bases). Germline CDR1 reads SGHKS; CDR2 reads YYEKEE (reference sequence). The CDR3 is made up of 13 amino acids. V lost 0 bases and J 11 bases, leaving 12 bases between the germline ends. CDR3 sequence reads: CASSLGGQQKQFF. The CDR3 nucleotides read TGTGCCAGCAGCTTGGGCGGACAGCAGAAGCAGTTCTTC.

CDR3 sequence: CASSPLAGGKNIQYF. The CDR3 DNA reads TGTGCCAGTAGTCCCCTAGCGGGAGGCAAAAACATTCAGTACTTC. The V and J genes are TRBV19 and TRBJ2-4, with 11 bases aligning to TRBD2. Germline V CDR1 and CDR2: LNHDA, SQIVND (reference sequence). There are 15 residues in the CDR3. J gave up 3 bases and V 5 bases, and 3 bases lay outside the gene matches.

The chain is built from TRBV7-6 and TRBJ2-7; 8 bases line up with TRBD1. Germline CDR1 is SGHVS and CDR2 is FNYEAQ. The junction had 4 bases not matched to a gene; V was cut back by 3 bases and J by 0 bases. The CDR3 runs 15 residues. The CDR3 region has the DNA TGTGCCAGCAGCTTCGACAGGGGATTCTCCTACGAGCAGTACTTC. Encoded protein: CASSFDRGFSYEQYF. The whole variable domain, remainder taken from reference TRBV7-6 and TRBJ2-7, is GAGVSQSPRYKVTKRGQDVALRCDPISGHVSLYWYRQALGQGPEFLTYFNYEAQQDKSGLPNDRFSAERPEGSISTLTIQRTEQRDSAMYRCASSFDRGFSYEQYFGPGTRLTVT.

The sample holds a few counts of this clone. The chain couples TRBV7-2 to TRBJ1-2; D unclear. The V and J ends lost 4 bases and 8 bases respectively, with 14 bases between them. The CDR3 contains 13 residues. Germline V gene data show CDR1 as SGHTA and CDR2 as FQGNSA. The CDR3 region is CASSSPPLSGYTF. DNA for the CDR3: TGTGCCAGCAGCTCTCCGCCCCTTAGCGGCTACACCTTC.

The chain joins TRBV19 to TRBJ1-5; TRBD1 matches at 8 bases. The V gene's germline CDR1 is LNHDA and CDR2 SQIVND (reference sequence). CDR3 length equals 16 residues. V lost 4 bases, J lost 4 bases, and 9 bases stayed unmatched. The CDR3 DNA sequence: TGTGCCAGTAGTAGGCGTCAGGGGGCGGATAATCAGCCCCAGCATTTT. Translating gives CASSRRQGADNQPQHF. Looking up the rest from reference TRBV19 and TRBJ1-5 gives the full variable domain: DGGITQSPKYLFRKEGQNVTLSCEQNLNHDAMYWYRQDPGQGLRLIYYSQIVNDFQKGDIAEGYSVSREKKESFPLTVTSAQKNPTAFYLCASSRRQGADNQPQHFGDGTRLSIL.

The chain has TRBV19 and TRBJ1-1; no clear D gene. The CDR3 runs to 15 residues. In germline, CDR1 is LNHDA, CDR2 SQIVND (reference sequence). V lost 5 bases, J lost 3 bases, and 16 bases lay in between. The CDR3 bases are TGTGCCAGTAGTTGGGGAAAAGCGGGCTACACTGAAGCTTTCTTT. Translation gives CASSWGKAGYTEAFF.

DNA of the CDR3: TGTGCCAGCAGCCCGAGGACAGGGTTGCCTGAGCAGTTCTTC. The encoded protein is CASSPRTGLPEQFF. V gene TRBV11-3 combines with J gene TRBJ2-1; TRBD1 aligns across 8 bases. V lost 5 bases, J lost 9 bases, and 9 bases stayed unmatched. CDR3 length: 14 residues. From germline, CDR1 is SGHNT and CDR2 YENEEA.

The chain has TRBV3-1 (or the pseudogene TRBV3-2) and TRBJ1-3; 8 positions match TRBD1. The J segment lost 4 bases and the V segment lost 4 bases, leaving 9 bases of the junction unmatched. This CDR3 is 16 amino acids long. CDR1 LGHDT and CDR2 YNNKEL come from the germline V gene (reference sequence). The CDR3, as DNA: TGTGCCAGCAGCCCATCGGACAGGGTGACGGGAAACACCATATATTTT. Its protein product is CASSPSDRVTGNTIYF.

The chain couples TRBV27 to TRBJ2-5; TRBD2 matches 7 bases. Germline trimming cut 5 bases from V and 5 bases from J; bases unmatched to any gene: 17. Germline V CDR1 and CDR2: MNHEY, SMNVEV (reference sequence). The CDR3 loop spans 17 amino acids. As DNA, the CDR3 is TGTGCCAGCAGTCCCCTTGGACTAGTTCTCATACCGGAGACCCAGTACTTC. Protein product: CASSPLGLVLIPETQYF.

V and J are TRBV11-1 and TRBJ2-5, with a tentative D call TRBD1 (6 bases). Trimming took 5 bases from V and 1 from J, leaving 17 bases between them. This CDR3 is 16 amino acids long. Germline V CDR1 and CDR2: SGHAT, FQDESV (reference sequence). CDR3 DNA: TGTGCCAGCAGCCCGAGCCTCGGACAGAGCCAAGAGACCCAGTACTTC. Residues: CASSPSLGQSQETQYF.

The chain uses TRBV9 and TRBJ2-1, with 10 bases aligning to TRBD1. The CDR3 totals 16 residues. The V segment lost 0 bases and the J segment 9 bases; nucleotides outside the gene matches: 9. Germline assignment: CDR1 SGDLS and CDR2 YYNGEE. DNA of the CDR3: TGTGCCAGCAGCGTAGTATCAGGGACAGGGGTTGTTGAGCAGTTCTTC. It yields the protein CASSVVSGTGVVEQFF.

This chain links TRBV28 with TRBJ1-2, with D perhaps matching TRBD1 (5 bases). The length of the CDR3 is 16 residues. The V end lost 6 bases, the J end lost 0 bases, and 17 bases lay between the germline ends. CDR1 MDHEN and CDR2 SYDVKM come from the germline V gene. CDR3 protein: CASRRGTVASNYGYTF. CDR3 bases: TGTGCCAGCAGAAGGGGTACGGTCGCCTCTAACTATGGCTACACCTTC.

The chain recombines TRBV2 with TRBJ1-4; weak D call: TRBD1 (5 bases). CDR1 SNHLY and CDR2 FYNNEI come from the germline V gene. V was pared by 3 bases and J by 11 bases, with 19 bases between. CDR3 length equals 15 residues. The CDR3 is CASSDKAQGTGKLFF. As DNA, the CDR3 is TGTGCCAGCAGTGATAAGGCTCAGGGTACTGGGAAACTGTTTTTT.

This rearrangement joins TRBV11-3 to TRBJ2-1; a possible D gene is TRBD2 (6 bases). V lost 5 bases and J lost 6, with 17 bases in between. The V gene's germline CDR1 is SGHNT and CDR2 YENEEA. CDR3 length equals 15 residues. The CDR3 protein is CASSVKRAGRNEQFF. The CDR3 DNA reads TGTGCCAGCAGCGTAAAGCGCGCGGGGCGCAATGAGCAGTTCTTC.

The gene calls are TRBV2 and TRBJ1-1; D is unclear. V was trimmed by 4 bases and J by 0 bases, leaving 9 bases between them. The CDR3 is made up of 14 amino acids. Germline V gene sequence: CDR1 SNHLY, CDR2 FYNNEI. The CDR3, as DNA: TGTGCCAGCAGTGCAGAGGGAATGAACACTGAAGCTTTCTTT. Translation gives CASSAEGMNTEAFF. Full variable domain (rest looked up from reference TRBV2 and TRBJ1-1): EPEVTQTPSHQVTQMGQEVILRCVPISNHLYFYWYRQILGQKVEFLVSFYNNEISEKSEIFDDQFSVERPDGSNFTLKIRSTKLEDSAMYFCASSAEGMNTEAFFGQGTRLTVV.

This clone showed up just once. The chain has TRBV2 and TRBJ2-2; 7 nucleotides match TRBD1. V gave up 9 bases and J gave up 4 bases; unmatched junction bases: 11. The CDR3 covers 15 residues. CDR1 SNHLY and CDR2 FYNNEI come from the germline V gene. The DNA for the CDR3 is TGTGCCAGTTCCAAAACAGGGGCCAGCACCGGGGAGCTGTTTTTT. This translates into CASSKTGASTGELFF.

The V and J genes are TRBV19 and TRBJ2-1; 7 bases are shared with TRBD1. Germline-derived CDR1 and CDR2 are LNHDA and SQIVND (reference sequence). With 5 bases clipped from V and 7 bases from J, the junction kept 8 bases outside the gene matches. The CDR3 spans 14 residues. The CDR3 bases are TGTGCCAGTAGTCGTAAGACAGGGAGAAATGAGCAGTTCTTC. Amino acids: CASSRKTGRNEQFF.

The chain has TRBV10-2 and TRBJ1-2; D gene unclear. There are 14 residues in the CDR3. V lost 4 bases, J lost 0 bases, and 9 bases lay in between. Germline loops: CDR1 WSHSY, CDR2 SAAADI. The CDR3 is CASSASTTNYGYTF. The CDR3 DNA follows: TGCGCCAGCAGTGCCTCGACAACTAACTATGGCTACACCTTC.

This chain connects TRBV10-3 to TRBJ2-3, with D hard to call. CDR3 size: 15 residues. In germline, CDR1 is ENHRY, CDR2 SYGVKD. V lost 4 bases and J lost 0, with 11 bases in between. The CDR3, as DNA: TGTGCCATCAGTGTTGGGCCAGTTAGCACAGATACGCAGTATTTT. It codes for CAISVGPVSTDTQYF.

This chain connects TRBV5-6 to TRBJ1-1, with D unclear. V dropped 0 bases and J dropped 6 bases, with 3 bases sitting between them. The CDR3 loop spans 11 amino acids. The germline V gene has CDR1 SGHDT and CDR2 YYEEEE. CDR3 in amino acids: CASSLGAEAFF. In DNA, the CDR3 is TGTGCCAGCAGCTTGGGAGCTGAAGCTTTCTTT. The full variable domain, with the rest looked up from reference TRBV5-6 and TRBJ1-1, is DAGVTQSPTHLIKTRGQQVTLRCSPKSGHDTVSWYQQALGQGPQFIFQYYEEEERQRGNFPDRFSGHQFPNYSSELNVNALLLGDSALYLCASSLGAEAFFGQGTRLTVV.

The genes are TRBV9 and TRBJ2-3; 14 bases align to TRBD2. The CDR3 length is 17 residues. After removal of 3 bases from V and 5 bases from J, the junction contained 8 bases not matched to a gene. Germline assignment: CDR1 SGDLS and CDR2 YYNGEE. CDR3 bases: TGTGCCAGCAGCGGGGGGACTAGCGGGAGAGTGGGAGATACGCAGTATTTT. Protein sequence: CASSGGTSGRVGDTQYF.

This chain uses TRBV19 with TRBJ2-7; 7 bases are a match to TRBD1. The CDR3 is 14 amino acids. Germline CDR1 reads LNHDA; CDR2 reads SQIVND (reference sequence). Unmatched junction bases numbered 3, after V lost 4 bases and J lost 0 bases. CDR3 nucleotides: TGTGCCAGTAGTAGAGGGACAGACTCCTACGAGCAGTACTTC. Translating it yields CASSRGTDSYEQYF. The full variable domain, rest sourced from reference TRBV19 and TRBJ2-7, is DGGITQSPKYLFRKEGQNVTLSCEQNLNHDAMYWYRQDPGQGLRLIYYSQIVNDFQKGDIAEGYSVSREKKESFPLTVTSAQKNPTAFYLCASSRGTDSYEQYFGPGTRLTVT.

The chain's CDR3 is CASSYRTGGYSNQPQHF. The CDR3 DNA is TGTGCCAGCAGCTACAGAACAGGGGGTTATAGCAATCAGCCCCAGCATTTT. The V and J genes are TRBV2 and TRBJ1-5; 8 bases match TRBD1. The CDR3 has 17 residues. Germline V gene data show CDR1 as SNHLY and CDR2 as FYNNEI. V dropped 6 bases and J dropped 0; count of bases not matched to a gene: 10.

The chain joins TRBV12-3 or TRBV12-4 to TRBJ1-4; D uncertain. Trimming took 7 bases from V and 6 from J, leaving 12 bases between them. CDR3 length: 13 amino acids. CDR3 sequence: CASTLVGDEKLFF. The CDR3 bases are TGTGCCAGCACCCTAGTCGGAGATGAAAAACTGTTTTTT.

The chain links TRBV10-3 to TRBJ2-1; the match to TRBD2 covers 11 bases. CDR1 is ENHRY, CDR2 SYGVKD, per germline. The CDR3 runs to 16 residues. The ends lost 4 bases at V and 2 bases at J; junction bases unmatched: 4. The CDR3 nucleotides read TGTGCCATCAGTGGGATAGCGGGGGGGGCCTACAATGAGCAGTTCTTC. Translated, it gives CAISGIAGGAYNEQFF.

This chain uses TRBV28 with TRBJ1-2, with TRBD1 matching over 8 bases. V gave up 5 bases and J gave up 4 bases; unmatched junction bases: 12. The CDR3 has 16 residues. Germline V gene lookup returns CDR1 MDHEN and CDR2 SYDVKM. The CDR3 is CASSPHGTGIFYGYTF. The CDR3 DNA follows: TGTGCCAGCAGTCCACACGGGACAGGAATCTTCTATGGCTACACCTTC.

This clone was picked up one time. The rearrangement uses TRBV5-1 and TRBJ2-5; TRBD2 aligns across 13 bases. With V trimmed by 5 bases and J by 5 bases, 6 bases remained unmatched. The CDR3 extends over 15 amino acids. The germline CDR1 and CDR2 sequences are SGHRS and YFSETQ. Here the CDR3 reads CASRRLAGGMETQYF. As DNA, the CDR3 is TGCGCCAGCAGGCGACTAGCGGGAGGCATGGAGACCCAGTACTTC.

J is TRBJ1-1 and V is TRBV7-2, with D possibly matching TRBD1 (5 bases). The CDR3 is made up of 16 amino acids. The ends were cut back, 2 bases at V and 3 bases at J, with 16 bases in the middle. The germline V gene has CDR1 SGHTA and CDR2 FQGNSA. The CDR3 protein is CASSLQGAPWDTEAFF. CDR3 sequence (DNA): TGTGCCAGCAGCTTACAAGGGGCCCCCTGGGACACTGAAGCTTTCTTT.

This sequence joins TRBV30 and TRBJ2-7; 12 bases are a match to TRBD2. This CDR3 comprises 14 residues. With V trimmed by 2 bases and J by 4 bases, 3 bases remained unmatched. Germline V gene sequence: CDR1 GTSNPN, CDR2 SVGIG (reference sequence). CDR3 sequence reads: CAWSLAGGFYEQYF. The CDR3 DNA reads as TGTGCCTGGAGTCTAGCGGGAGGGTTTTACGAGCAGTACTTC.

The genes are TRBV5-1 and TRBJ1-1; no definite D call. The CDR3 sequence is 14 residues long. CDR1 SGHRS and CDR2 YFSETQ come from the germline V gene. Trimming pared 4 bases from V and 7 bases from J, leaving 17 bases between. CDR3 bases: TGCGCCAGCAGCCCCCGGGTGGACTGGCTTGAAGCTTTCTTT. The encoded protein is CASSPRVDWLEAFF.

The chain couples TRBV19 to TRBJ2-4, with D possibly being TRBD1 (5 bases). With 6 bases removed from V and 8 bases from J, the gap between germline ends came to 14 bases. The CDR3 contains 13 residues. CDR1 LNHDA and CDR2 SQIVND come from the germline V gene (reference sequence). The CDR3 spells CASRRQGSDIQYF. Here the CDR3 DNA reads TGTGCCAGTAGAAGGCAGGGAAGTGACATTCAGTACTTC.